This T cell receptor beta chain was profiled in a study of T cell repertoires in cytomegalovirus infection. In the study overall: In public TCR beta signatures, there were indications of both CMV infection and matching HLA type. Study conclusions and caveats: Across the ex vivo response, the dominant clonotypes were HLA-C-restricted CMV-specific TCR beta clonotypes.

TCRdb itself ran the reads through MiXCR, one entry per CDR3 protein. This table has hundreds of thousands of distinct CDR3 sequences, just under 30% appearing once. With respect to this clonotype: Its antigen remains unknown.

V lost 2 bases and J lost 3; bases outside the gene matches: 10. There are 15 residues in the CDR3. Germline loops: CDR1 DFQATT, CDR2 SNEGSKA (reference sequence). The sequencing used cultured PBMCs, collected from culture after CMV antigen stimulation. This TCR was recovered from a human donor in good health (CMV status not recorded). Some clones in this sample may be carry-over from other donors' samples. The chain recombines TRBV20-1 with TRBJ2-7, with TRBD1 matching over 7 bases. This CDR3 is CSARTQQGGLYEQYF. The CDR3 DNA is TGCAGTGCTAGAACCCAACAAGGGGGCCTCTACGAGCAGTACTTC.